This record covers a single T cell receptor (beta chain). Its target antigen remains unknown. One base away there is no much larger clone; base qualities are not given. The CDR3 runs 17 residues from the cysteine to the phenylalanine. Just the 51-base CDR3 DNA is kept, in frame starting at base 1. Deletion took 6 bases off V and 2 bases off J, with a span of 20 bases between the germline ends. Taken from the germline V gene, the CDR1 and CDR2 loops are SNHLY and FYNNEI. Adjacent normal breast tissue was collected 2-4 cm away from the tumor, rinsed in PBS and stored in prechilled RNAlater. Because of high lipid content and low cell density, about 85-300 mg of normal breast tissue was often needed to obtain sufficient DNA. The study profiled bulk TCR beta-chain repertoires in matched peripheral blood, tumor and adjacent normal breast tissue taken from approximately 16 patients with early-stage breast cancer. Genomic DNA was extracted with the Qiagen AllPrep DNA/RNA Mini kit.

The record originates from a study of early stage breast cancer tumors (dated by TCRdb to 2016 to 2017). About the study as a whole: Of the approximately 15 invasive breast tumors, some twelve were found to be estrogen receptor-positive, progesterone receptor-positive and HER2-negative. Across all samples, 2,651,842 templates representing approximately 1,000,000 unique clonotypes were detected. About 70% of the 12 ER+/PR+/HER2- tumors were invasive ductal carcinomas, while the other four were invasive lobular carcinomas. On average, each sample got approximately 10-fold read coverage. What the research found in general, with its limitations: Enriched TCRB sequences shared across patients were found to be mostly commonly generated sequences that were unlikely to play an important role in the tumor microenvironment. Chain pairing and functional markers such as CD4, CD8 and FOXP3 were not captured by bulk genomic DNA sequencing of unsorted cells. Because the cohort was small, analysis by tumor subtype was not possible. Approximately 2.5-fold higher T cell density and higher clonality were observed in tumors than in adjacent normal breast tissue. Repertoires from blood and normal breast were more alike than repertoires from blood and tumor, and in about 90% of the 16 patients, comparing each tissue with blood separated tumor from normal.

Each sample was amplified in two independent genomic DNA replicates, using about 0.52 ug for blood and around 1.4 ug for tumor or normal breast. Following the manufacturer's instructions, the ImmunoSeq Intro kit was used to carry out TCRB sequencing on genomic DNA. Multiplex PCR ran roughly 30 cycles with proprietary primers and spike-in control sequences for absolute quantification. Single-end 150-bp reads were used to sequence an 87-bp fragment spanning the CDR3 plus the flanking V and J genes. Each lane of an Illumina MiSeq running version 3.0 chemistry carried seven multiplexed samples, with two replicates apiece. The original methods were these. The vendor's proprietary pipeline handled the raw data processing, merging both replicates into a single result for each sample. A clonotype was defined as productive rearrangements that share the same V-gene family, CDR3 amino acid sequence and J-gene segment. To compute clonality, the normalized Shannon entropy (Pielou evenness) of TCRB abundances was subtracted from 1. To estimate T cell density, the total number of templates was divided by the number of input cells, which was inferred from the amount of DNA input. Recon was used with default parameters to estimate total repertoire diversity and clonality. Clonotypes with over 0.1% abundance in tumor and at least 32-fold higher abundance in tumor than in normal breast were defined as tumor-enriched. TCRdb took over this immuneACCESS table, retaining in-frame rearrangements with V and J assigned. Such tables are incomplete; in checked studies, under half of the missing clones stem from an unresolved V gene, and the remainder is unexplained. V, J and clone size derive from that table, while D and trimming were established from the DNA sequence. For this sample the table gives 4,800 or so clones, of which under 80% were detected only once. Of the sample, about 28% is held by the ten largest clones.

This TCR was recovered from a person in their sixties or seventies with breast cancer. What was sequenced was normal breast tissue next to the tumor. This sequence uses TRBV2 and TRBJ1-3; a tentative D match to TRBD1 spans 6 bases. The DNA reads as follows: TGTGCCAGCAGCCCCTCCGGGGGGGCACGGGCTGGAAACACCATATATTTT. Its translation reads: CASSPSGGARAGNTIYF.